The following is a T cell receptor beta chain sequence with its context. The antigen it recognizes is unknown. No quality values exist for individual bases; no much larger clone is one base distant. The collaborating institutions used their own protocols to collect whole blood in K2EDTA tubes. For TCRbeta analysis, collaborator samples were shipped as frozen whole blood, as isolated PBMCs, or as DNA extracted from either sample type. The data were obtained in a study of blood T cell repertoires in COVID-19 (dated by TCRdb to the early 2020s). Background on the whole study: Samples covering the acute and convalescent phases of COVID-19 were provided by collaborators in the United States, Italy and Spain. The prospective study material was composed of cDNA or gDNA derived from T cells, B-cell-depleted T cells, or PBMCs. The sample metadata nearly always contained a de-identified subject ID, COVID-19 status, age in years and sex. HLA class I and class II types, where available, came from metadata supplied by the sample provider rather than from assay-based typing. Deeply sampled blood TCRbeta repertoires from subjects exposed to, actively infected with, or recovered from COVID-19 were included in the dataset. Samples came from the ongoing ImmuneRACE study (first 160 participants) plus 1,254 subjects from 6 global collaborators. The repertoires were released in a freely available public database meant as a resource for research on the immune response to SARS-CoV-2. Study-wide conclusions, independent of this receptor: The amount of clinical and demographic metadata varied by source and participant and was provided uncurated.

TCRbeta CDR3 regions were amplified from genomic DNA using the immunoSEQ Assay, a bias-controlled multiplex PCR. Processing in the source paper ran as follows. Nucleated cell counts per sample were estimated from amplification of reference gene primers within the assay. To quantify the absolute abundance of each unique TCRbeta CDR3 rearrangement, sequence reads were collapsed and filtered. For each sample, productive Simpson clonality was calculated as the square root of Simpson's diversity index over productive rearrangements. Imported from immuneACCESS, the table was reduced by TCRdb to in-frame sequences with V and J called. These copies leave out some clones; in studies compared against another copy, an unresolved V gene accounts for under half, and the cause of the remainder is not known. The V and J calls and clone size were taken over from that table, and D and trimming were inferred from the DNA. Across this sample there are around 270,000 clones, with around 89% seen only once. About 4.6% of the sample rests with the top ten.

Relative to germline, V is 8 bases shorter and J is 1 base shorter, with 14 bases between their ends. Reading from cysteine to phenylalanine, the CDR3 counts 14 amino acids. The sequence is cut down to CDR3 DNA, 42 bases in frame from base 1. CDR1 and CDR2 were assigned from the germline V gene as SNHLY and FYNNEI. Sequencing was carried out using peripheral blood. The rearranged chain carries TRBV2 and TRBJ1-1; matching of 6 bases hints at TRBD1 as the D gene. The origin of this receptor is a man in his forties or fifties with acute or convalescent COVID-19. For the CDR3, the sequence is CASELRGRNTEAFF. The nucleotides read TGTGCCAGCGAATTGAGGGGGAGGAACACTGAAGCTTTCTTT.